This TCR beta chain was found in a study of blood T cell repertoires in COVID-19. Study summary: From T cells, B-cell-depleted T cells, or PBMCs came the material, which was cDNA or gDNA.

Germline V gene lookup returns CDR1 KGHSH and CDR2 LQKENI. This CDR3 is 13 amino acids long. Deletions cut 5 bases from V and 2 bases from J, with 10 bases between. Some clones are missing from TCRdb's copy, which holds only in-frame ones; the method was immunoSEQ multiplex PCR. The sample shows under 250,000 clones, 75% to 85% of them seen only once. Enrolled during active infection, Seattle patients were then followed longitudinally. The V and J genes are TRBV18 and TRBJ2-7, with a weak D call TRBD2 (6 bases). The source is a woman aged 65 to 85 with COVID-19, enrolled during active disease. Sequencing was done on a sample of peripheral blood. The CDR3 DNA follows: TGTGCCAGCTCAGCCGGGAGCACCTACGAGCAGTACTTC. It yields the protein CASSAGSTYEQYF.